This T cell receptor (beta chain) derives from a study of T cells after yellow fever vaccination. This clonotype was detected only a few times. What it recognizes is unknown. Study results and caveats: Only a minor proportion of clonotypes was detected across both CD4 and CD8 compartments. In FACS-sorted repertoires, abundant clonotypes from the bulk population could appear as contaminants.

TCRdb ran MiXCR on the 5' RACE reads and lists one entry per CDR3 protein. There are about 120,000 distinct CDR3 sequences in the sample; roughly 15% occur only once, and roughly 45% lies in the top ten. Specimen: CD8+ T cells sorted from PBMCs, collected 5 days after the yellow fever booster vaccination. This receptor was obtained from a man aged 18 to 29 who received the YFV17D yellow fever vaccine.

The CDR3 DNA sequence: TGTGCCAGCAGGTCGCCTAGCACAGATACGCAGTATTTT. This translates into CASRSPSTDTQYF. The chain is built from TRBV11-2 and TRBJ2-3; the D is unclear. V was trimmed by 6 bases and J by 0 bases, leaving 7 bases between them. This CDR3 has 13 residues. Germline CDR1 SGHAT, CDR2 FQNNGV.